This is a list of T cell receptor beta chains from one sample in a study of T cells in Graves' hyperthyroidism and ophthalmopathy. TCRdb re-called the multiplex PCR reads with MiXCR, one entry per CDR3 protein. Seen here are about 130,000 distinct CDR3 sequences, approximately 20% observed once, and the top ten hold around two thirds. What was sequenced was blood. The source of these receptors is a woman aged 45-65 years with Graves' hyperthyroidism that later progressed to Graves' ophthalmopathy. The CDR3 runs from the conserved cysteine through the conserved F or W. The D gene is left open where the match is weak. Clone sizes are given selectively: once, few, many, or a class where the clone is expanded.

abundance	d_gene	v_gene	j_gene	len	CDR3nt	CDR3aa
many	TRBD1	TRBV3-1	TRBJ1-2	13	TGTGCCAGCAGCCTCCGACAGGGCCATGGCTACACCTTC	CASSLRQGHGYTF
.	TRBD1	TRBV25-1	TRBJ1-5	15	TGTGCCAGCTCCTCGGACAGGGCTGGCAATCAGCCCCAGCATTTT	CASSSDRAGNQPQHF
few	TRBD1	TRBV29-1	TRBJ2-7	13	TGCAGCGTCTGGACAGGGGACACCTACGAGCAGTACTTC	CSVWTGDTYEQYF
few	.	TRBV6-1	TRBJ1-5	14	TGTGCCAGCAGTCAACAGGCAGGCCAGGCGACCCAGCATTTT	CASSQQAGQATQHF
.	.	TRBV20-1	TRBJ1-2	18	TGCAGTGCTAGACCGAGGGTGGGGGGCAAGGGGACCTCCTATGGCTACACCTTC	CSARPRVGGKGTSYGYTF
.	.	TRBV30	TRBJ1-4	11	TGTGCCTGGGGAAGTGTTGAAAAACTGTTTTTT	CAWGSVEKLFF
many	.	TRBV28	TRBJ2-2	16	TGTGCCAGCAGTTTTTTCGCAGCAGGGTTCACCGGGGAGCTGTTTTTT	CASSFFAAGFTGELFF
.	.	TRBV15	TRBJ1-2	16	TGTGCCACCAGCGGGGGGGGAACTTTCGATAACTATGGCTACACCTTC	CATSGGGTFDNYGYTF
many	.	TRBV20-1	TRBJ1-5	14	TGCAGTGCGCCGCCGGCCGGGAGCAATCAGCCCCAGCATTTT	CSAPPAGSNQPQHF
once	TRBD1	TRBV2	TRBJ2-1	17	TGTGCCAGCAGTGAAGCTAAAGGACAGGGGTTAAACAATGAGCAGTTCTTC	CASSEAKGQGLNNEQFF
few	TRBD2	TRBV14	TRBJ2-7	13	TGTGCCAGCAGCCAGGGACTACCGAGCGAGCAGTACTTC	CASSQGLPSEQYF
.	TRBD2	TRBV7-2	TRBJ2-7	14	TGTGCCAGCAGCTTGGGACTAGCGGAGTACGAGCAGTACTTC	CASSLGLAEYEQYF
many	.	TRBV3-1	TRBJ2-7	15	TGTGCCAGCAGCCAAGATCCTGGCAGTGACTACGAGCAGTACTTC	CASSQDPGSDYEQYF
.	.	TRBV14	TRBJ1-6	15	TGTGCCAGCAGCCAAGATCCGGGACTTTGGTCACCCCTCCACTTT	CASSQDPGLWSPLHF
.	TRBD1	TRBV27	TRBJ2-4	15	TGTGCCAGCAGTTTTGAGGGACAGTCCAAAAACATTCAGTACTTC	CASSFEGQSKNIQYF
.	TRBD1	TRBV11-2	TRBJ2-3	17	TGTGCCAGCAGCCCCCAAGGGACAGGGCTGGTCACAGATACGCAGTATTTT	CASSPQGTGLVTDTQYF
many	TRBD2	TRBV5-1	TRBJ2-7	16	TGCGCCAGCAGCTTGTCTAGCGGGAACCGCCGGTACGAGCAGTACTTC	CASSLSSGNRRYEQYF
many	.	TRBV11-2	TRBJ2-3	13	TGTGCCAGCAGGCGGGACAAACAGCATACGCAGTATTTT	CASRRDKQHTQYF
few	TRBD2	TRBV3-1	TRBJ2-1	16	TGTGCCAGCAGCGACCCGGGACTAGCGGGAGTACGTGAGCAGTTCTTC	CASSDPGLAGVREQFF
many	.	TRBV6-7	TRBJ2-5	17	TGTGCCAGCAGTTACTCTGGGAGGAAAGGGGGTAAAAAGACCCAGTACTTC	CASSYSGRKGGKKTQYF
.	.	TRBV27	TRBJ2-7	15	TGTGCCAGCAGTAGAGTCGGGACAAGAGATTACGAGCAGTACTTC	CASSRVGTRDYEQYF
many	TRBD2	TRBV11-3	TRBJ2-1	15	TGTGCCAGCAGTCGAACTAGCGGGCCCCACAATGAGCAGTTCTTC	CASSRTSGPHNEQFF
many	TRBD1	TRBV29-1	TRBJ2-1	12	TGCAGCGTAGGGACAGGGGGAAATGAGCAGTTCTTC	CSVGTGGNEQFF
many	.	TRBV6-1	TRBJ1-3	14	TGTGCCAGCAGTCGGGACATCTCTGGAAACACCATATATTTT	CASSRDISGNTIYF
.	.	TRBV28	TRBJ1-5	15	TGTGCCAGCAGTTTACCGGACGGACCCAATCAGCCCCAGCATTTT	CASSLPDGPNQPQHF
.	TRBD1	TRBV2	TRBJ1-1	12	TGTGCCAGCAGCTATGACAGGGAGTGGACTTTCTTT	CASSYDREWTFF
many	TRBD2	TRBV5-1	TRBJ2-3	14	TGCGCCAGCAGCTTCCTAGCGGGAACAGATACGCAGTATTTT	CASSFLAGTDTQYF
few	TRBD1	TRBV29-1	TRBJ2-1	14	TGCAGCGTCCCCACGGACAGGGGGAACAATGAGCAGTTCTTC	CSVPTDRGNNEQFF
.	TRBD1	TRBV15	TRBJ1-6	16	TGTGCCACCAGCAACCAACCGACAGGGGATAATTCACCCCTCCACTTT	CATSNQPTGDNSPLHF
few	TRBD2	TRBV20-1	TRBJ2-1	17	TGCAGTGCTAGCGGAGGGACTAGCGGGAGTTCCTACAATGAGCAGTTCTTC	CSASGGTSGSSYNEQFF
.	TRBD1	TRBV18	TRBJ1-2	15	TGTGCCAGCTCACTCGACAGGGCCGGAGCCTATGGCTACACCTTC	CASSLDRAGAYGYTF
many	TRBD2	TRBV2	TRBJ2-1	16	TGTGCCAGCAGTTTTACTAGCGGGAGGGGCTCGGATGAGCAGTTCTTC	CASSFTSGRGSDEQFF
many	.	TRBV20-1	TRBJ2-2	12	TGCAGTGCTAGAGACTACACCGGGGAGCTGTTTTTT	CSARDYTGELFF
.	TRBD1	TRBV3-1	TRBJ1-2	14	TGTGCCAGCAGCCTCCCGGGACAGGGCAGAGGCTACACCTTC	CASSLPGQGRGYTF
few	TRBD1	TRBV28	TRBJ1-2	13	TGTGCCAGTACGGGACAGGGGGCTTTGAGCTACACCTTC	CASTGQGALSYTF
few	.	TRBV27	TRBJ1-1	16	TGTGCCAGCAGTACGCCCCCCGGTGGGGGTAACACTGAAGCTTTCTTT	CASSTPPGGGNTEAFF
many	TRBD2	TRBV6-1	TRBJ2-7	14	TGTGCCAGCAGTTGGTGGGAGGGATCCTACGAGCAGTACTTC	CASSWWEGSYEQYF
.	.	TRBV29-1	TRBJ2-4	14	TGCAGCGTTGAAAATGGGGGCGGCGGGGGCATTCAGTACTTC	CSVENGGGGGIQYF
many	.	TRBV20-1	TRBJ2-3	13	TGCAGTGCTCTAGCGGGACAGGGAGATACGCAGTATTTT	CSALAGQGDTQYF
.	TRBD2	TRBV5-1	TRBJ2-7	16	TGCGCCAGCAGACCGAACCTAGCGGGAGGCGCCTACGAGCAGTACTTC	CASRPNLAGGAYEQYF
many	TRBD2	TRBV5-1	TRBJ2-2	14	TGCGCCAGCGACAGCGGGAGGGCATCCGGGGAGCTGTTTTTT	CASDSGRASGELFF
many	.	TRBV18	TRBJ2-4	15	TGTGCCAGCTCACCGGCGACAGTAGCCAAAAACATTCAGTACTTC	CASSPATVAKNIQYF
many	.	TRBV5-6	TRBJ2-5	13	TGTGCCAGCAGCTTGACGGGCGAGGAGACCCAGTACTTC	CASSLTGEETQYF
few	.	TRBV14	TRBJ1-3	13	TGTGCCAGCAGCCAAGCCTCTGGAAACACCATATATTTT	CASSQASGNTIYF
many	.	TRBV5-6	TRBJ2-3	14	TGTGCCAGCAGCCCTCAGCGGTTTTCAGATACGCAGTATTTT	CASSPQRFSDTQYF
many	.	TRBV7-9	TRBJ2-3	14	TGTGCCAGCAGCAAAGCGGAAGCCAGGGATACGCAGTATTTT	CASSKAEARDTQYF
.	TRBD2	TRBV29-1	TRBJ2-3	16	TGCAGCTCGAATGGGGCTAGCGGACCGGGATCGGGTACGCAGTATTTT	CSSNGASGPGSGTQYF
many	TRBD1	TRBV27	TRBJ1-5	13	TGTGCCAGCGGCGGACAGGGTTATCAGCCCCAGCATTTT	CASGGQGYQPQHF
few	.	TRBV6-4	TRBJ2-4	16	TGTGCCAGCAGTGACTCTGGGGAGCTAGCCAAAAACATTCAGTACTTC	CASSDSGELAKNIQYF
.	TRBD2	TRBV11-2	TRBJ2-7	15	TGTGCCAGCAGCTTAGAGTCTAGCGGGTACTACGAGCAGTACTTC	CASSLESSGYYEQYF
many	.	TRBV5-1	TRBJ2-2	17	TGCGCCAGCAGCTTGGGGGGTTTGACTCGGAACACCGGGGAGCTGTTTTTT	CASSLGGLTRNTGELFF
many	.	TRBV7-9	TRBJ2-1	12	TGTGCCAGCAGCTGGGGGCACAATGAGCAGTTCTTC	CASSWGHNEQFF
many	.	TRBV5-1	TRBJ1-2	15	TGCGCCAGCAGCATTACGGGGGGCTTGGGAATTGGCTACACCTTC	CASSITGGLGIGYTF
.	TRBD2	TRBV10-2	TRBJ2-5	15	TGCGCCAGCAGTCCGGGACTAGCGGGAGTGGAGACCCAGTACTTC	CASSPGLAGVETQYF
.	.	TRBV16	TRBJ1-2	16	TGTGCCAGCAGCCAATACACAAGTTACTCCCCACGTGGCTACACCTTC	CASSQYTSYSPRGYTF